These T cell receptor beta chains were read from a single sample in a study of cytomegalovirus exposure and HLA in healthy donors. Profiling relied on immunoSEQ multiplex PCR, and the TCRdb table lists in-frame clones only, not all of them. The table shows fewer than 110,000 clones, with 77% occurring only once. The source material was PBMCs. Receptors were obtained from a male donor in good health and CMV-seronegative. The CDR3 runs from the conserved cysteine through the conserved F or W. D genes are given only for firm matches. Clone sizes are given selectively: once, few, many, or a class where the clone is expanded.

clone_size: -; j_call: TRBJ2-3; v_call: TRBV29-1; d_call: -; cdr3_aa: CSVGMLGADTQYF; cdr3_nt: TGCAGCGTTGGCATGCTGGGCGCAGATACGCAGTATTTT
clone_size: -; j_call: TRBJ2-7; v_call: TRBV29-1; d_call: -; cdr3_aa: CSVAKSSYEQYF; cdr3_nt: TGCAGCGTCGCAAAGAGCTCCTACGAGCAGTACTTC
clone_size: -; j_call: TRBJ1-2; v_call: TRBV4-2; d_call: -; cdr3_aa: CASSQDRGREDYGYTF; cdr3_nt: TGTGCCAGCAGCCAAGATAGAGGGCGGGAGGACTATGGCTACACCTTC
clone_size: -; j_call: TRBJ1-4; v_call: TRBV6-5; d_call: -; cdr3_aa: CASSYSAGLIEKLFF; cdr3_nt: TGTGCCAGCAGTTATTCCGCAGGACTTATAGAAAAACTGTTTTTT
clone_size: -; j_call: TRBJ2-7; v_call: TRBV4-1; d_call: -; cdr3_aa: CASSPKGSYEQYF; cdr3_nt: TGCGCCAGCAGCCCGAAGGGGTCCTACGAGCAGTACTTC
clone_size: -; j_call: TRBJ2-7; v_call: TRBV25-1; d_call: -; cdr3_aa: CASSRRSSYEQYF; cdr3_nt: TGTGCCAGCAGTCGAAGGAGCTCCTACGAGCAGTACTTC
clone_size: -; j_call: TRBJ1-5; v_call: TRBV28; d_call: -; cdr3_aa: CASRPGHSNQPQHF; cdr3_nt: TGTGCCAGCAGGCCGGGACATAGCAATCAGCCCCAGCATTTT
clone_size: -; j_call: TRBJ2-3; v_call: TRBV29-1; d_call: -; cdr3_aa: CSVDRQGQTDTRYF; cdr3_nt: TGCAGCGTTGATCGTCAGGGTCAGACAGATACGCGGTATTTT
clone_size: -; j_call: TRBJ2-6; v_call: TRBV27; d_call: -; cdr3_aa: CASSFIGGLSGANVLTF; cdr3_nt: TGTGCCAGCAGTTTTATTGGGGGCCTCTCTGGGGCCAACGTCCTGACTTTC
clone_size: -; j_call: TRBJ1-1; v_call: TRBV9; d_call: -; cdr3_aa: CASSVEGGTEAFF; cdr3_nt: TGTGCCAGCAGCGTCGAGGGGGGGACTGAAGCTTTCTTT
clone_size: -; j_call: TRBJ1-5; v_call: TRBV5-4; d_call: -; cdr3_aa: CASSNGGTSTNQPQHF; cdr3_nt: TGTGCCAGCAGCAACGGGGGGACATCGACGAATCAGCCCCAGCATTTT
clone_size: -; j_call: TRBJ2-7; v_call: TRBV6-1; d_call: -; cdr3_aa: CASSEEGGLSYEQYF; cdr3_nt: TGTGCCAGCAGTGAAGAGGGGGGGCTCTCCTACGAGCAGTACTTC
clone_size: -; j_call: TRBJ2-7; v_call: TRBV7-9; d_call: -; cdr3_aa: CASSPNVGYSAEQYF; cdr3_nt: TGTGCCAGCAGCCCGAACGTCGGGTATTCCGCCGAGCAGTACTTC
clone_size: once; j_call: TRBJ1-2; v_call: TRBV27; d_call: -; cdr3_aa: CASSLVAGLDYGYTF; cdr3_nt: TGTGCCAGCAGTTTAGTCGCGGGGCTGGACTATGGCTACACCTTC
clone_size: -; j_call: TRBJ1-1; v_call: TRBV18; d_call: -; cdr3_aa: CASSPVTGVNTEAFF; cdr3_nt: TGTGCCAGCTCACCCGTGACAGGAGTGAACACTGAAGCTTTCTTT
clone_size: -; j_call: TRBJ1-1; v_call: TRBV7-6; d_call: -; cdr3_aa: CASSLAGTGNTEAFF; cdr3_nt: TGTGCCAGCAGCTTAGCGGGCACTGGGAACACTGAAGCTTTCTTT
clone_size: -; j_call: TRBJ2-7; v_call: TRBV6-1; d_call: TRBD1; cdr3_aa: CASSGGQVLSYEQYF; cdr3_nt: TGTGCCAGCAGTGGGGGACAGGTCCTCTCCTACGAGCAGTACTTC
clone_size: -; j_call: TRBJ2-7; v_call: TRBV5-1; d_call: -; cdr3_aa: CASSLGVRGRGEQYF; cdr3_nt: TGCGCCAGCAGCTTAGGGGTGCGGGGCCGCGGGGAGCAGTACTTC
clone_size: -; j_call: TRBJ1-2; v_call: TRBV5-1; d_call: -; cdr3_aa: CASSAAGNGYTF; cdr3_nt: TGCGCCAGCAGCGCCGCAGGGAATGGCTACACCTTC
clone_size: -; j_call: TRBJ2-3; v_call: TRBV6-4; d_call: -; cdr3_aa: CASSDGDSTDTQYF; cdr3_nt: TGTGCCAGCAGTGATGGGGACTCCACAGATACGCAGTATTTT
clone_size: -; j_call: TRBJ2-1; v_call: TRBV10-1; d_call: TRBD2; cdr3_aa: CASSDPGTSSYNEQFF; cdr3_nt: TGCGCCAGCAGTGATCCCGGGACTAGCTCCTACAATGAGCAGTTCTTC
clone_size: once; j_call: TRBJ1-2; v_call: TRBV6-1; d_call: -; cdr3_aa: CATTTYVRGYGYTF; cdr3_nt: TGTGCCACCACGACTTACGTTAGAGGCTATGGCTACACCTTC
clone_size: -; j_call: TRBJ2-1; v_call: TRBV4-2; d_call: TRBD2; cdr3_aa: CASSQGTGGEQFF; cdr3_nt: TGTGCCAGCAGCCAAGGTACGGGAGGCGAGCAGTTCTTC
clone_size: -; j_call: TRBJ1-2; v_call: TRBV28; d_call: -; cdr3_aa: CASSLNRNYGYTF; cdr3_nt: TGTGCCAGCAGTTTAAATCGGAACTATGGCTACACCTTC
clone_size: -; j_call: TRBJ2-7; v_call: TRBV6-6; d_call: TRBD2; cdr3_aa: CASSSPESGRPYEQYF; cdr3_nt: TGTGCCAGCAGTTCCCCTGAGAGCGGGAGGCCCTACGAGCAGTACTTC
clone_size: -; j_call: TRBJ2-7; v_call: TRBV2; d_call: TRBD2; cdr3_aa: CASGGTSYEQYF; cdr3_nt: TGTGCCAGCGGAGGGACTAGCTACGAGCAGTACTTC
clone_size: -; j_call: TRBJ2-7; v_call: TRBV5-1; d_call: TRBD1; cdr3_aa: CASSYYGQGSEQYF; cdr3_nt: TGCGCCAGCAGCTATTACGGACAGGGGAGTGAGCAGTACTTC
clone_size: -; j_call: TRBJ1-2; v_call: TRBV12-5; d_call: TRBD1; cdr3_aa: CASGLVSGTGKGRGYTF; cdr3_nt: TGTGCTAGTGGTTTGGTTAGCGGGACAGGGAAGGGGCGAGGCTACACCTTC
clone_size: -; j_call: TRBJ2-1; v_call: TRBV6-5; d_call: TRBD1; cdr3_aa: CASSYWDRYNEQFF; cdr3_nt: TGTGCCAGCAGTTACTGGGACAGATACAATGAGCAGTTCTTC
clone_size: -; j_call: TRBJ2-7; v_call: TRBV4-1; d_call: TRBD1; cdr3_aa: CASSQAGQAGKYF; cdr3_nt: TGCGCCAGCAGCCAAGCTGGACAGGCTGGGAAGTACTTC
clone_size: -; j_call: TRBJ2-2; v_call: TRBV19; d_call: TRBD1; cdr3_aa: CASRPTGTNTGELFF; cdr3_nt: TGTGCCAGTAGACCGACAGGGACGAACACCGGGGAGCTGTTTTTT
clone_size: -; j_call: TRBJ1-1; v_call: TRBV13; d_call: TRBD1; cdr3_aa: CASSFLQGAMDTEAFF; cdr3_nt: TGTGCCAGCAGCTTTTTACAGGGGGCAATGGACACTGAAGCTTTCTTT
clone_size: few; j_call: TRBJ1-5; v_call: TRBV19; d_call: TRBD1; cdr3_aa: CASSRSTGSNQPQHF; cdr3_nt: TGTGCCAGTAGTAGGTCGACAGGGAGCAATCAGCCCCAGCATTTT
clone_size: -; j_call: TRBJ1-2; v_call: TRBV6-6; d_call: TRBD1; cdr3_aa: CASSYSGTGTNYGYTF; cdr3_nt: TGTGCCAGCAGTTACTCCGGGACAGGGACGAACTATGGCTACACCTTC
clone_size: few; j_call: TRBJ2-7; v_call: TRBV27; d_call: TRBD2; cdr3_aa: CASSLGTSGFEQYF; cdr3_nt: TGTGCCAGCAGTTTGGGGACTAGCGGGTTCGAGCAGTACTTC
clone_size: once; j_call: TRBJ2-2; v_call: TRBV7-3; d_call: TRBD2; cdr3_aa: CASSAGLAGGHDGELFF; cdr3_nt: TGTGCCAGCAGCGCGGGACTAGCGGGAGGGCACGACGGGGAGCTGTTTTTT
clone_size: -; j_call: TRBJ1-1; v_call: TRBV28; d_call: -; cdr3_aa: CASSLRWARPTEAFF; cdr3_nt: TGTGCCAGCAGTTTAAGGTGGGCACGACCCACTGAAGCTTTCTTT
clone_size: -; j_call: TRBJ2-1; v_call: TRBV29-1; d_call: -; cdr3_aa: CSVRTDSYNEQFF; cdr3_nt: TGCAGCGTACGGACAGACTCCTACAATGAGCAGTTCTTC
clone_size: -; j_call: TRBJ1-2; v_call: TRBV27; d_call: TRBD1; cdr3_aa: CASSARYTGGGYTF; cdr3_nt: TGTGCCAGCAGTGCCCGCTATACAGGGGGAGGCTACACCTTC
clone_size: -; j_call: TRBJ2-6; v_call: TRBV19; d_call: TRBD2; cdr3_aa: CASRLPGGAGANVLTF; cdr3_nt: TGTGCCAGTAGGCTTCCTGGGGGGGCTGGGGCCAACGTCCTGACTTTC
clone_size: -; j_call: TRBJ2-2; v_call: TRBV29-1; d_call: TRBD2; cdr3_aa: CSVASGPNTGELFF; cdr3_nt: TGCAGCGTCGCTAGCGGTCCGAACACCGGGGAGCTGTTTTTT
clone_size: -; j_call: TRBJ2-7; v_call: TRBV28; d_call: TRBD2; cdr3_aa: CASTPSRVSGRTPYEQYF; cdr3_nt: TGTGCCAGCACCCCTTCGCGGGTTAGCGGGAGGACACCCTACGAGCAGTACTTC
clone_size: -; j_call: TRBJ2-3; v_call: TRBV5-1; d_call: TRBD2; cdr3_aa: CASSFLAGGTDTQYF; cdr3_nt: TGCGCCAGCAGCTTCCTAGCGGGAGGGACAGATACGCAGTATTTT
clone_size: -; j_call: TRBJ1-2; v_call: TRBV13; d_call: -; cdr3_aa: CASSPGGGNLGGYTF; cdr3_nt: TGTGCCAGCAGCCCCGGCGGGGGGAACTTAGGGGGCTACACCTTC
clone_size: -; j_call: TRBJ2-1; v_call: TRBV5-1; d_call: -; cdr3_aa: CASSQPPDRDNEQFF; cdr3_nt: TGCGCCAGCAGCCAGCCTCCTGACAGAGACAATGAGCAGTTCTTC
clone_size: -; j_call: TRBJ1-4; v_call: TRBV4-2; d_call: -; cdr3_aa: CASSPIPFGTLNEKLFF; cdr3_nt: TGTGCCAGCAGCCCCATCCCCTTTGGGACTCTTAATGAAAAACTGTTTTTT
clone_size: -; j_call: TRBJ2-1; v_call: TRBV6-4; d_call: -; cdr3_aa: CASSDSDSNEQFF; cdr3_nt: TGTGCCAGCAGTGACTCTGACAGCAATGAGCAGTTCTTC